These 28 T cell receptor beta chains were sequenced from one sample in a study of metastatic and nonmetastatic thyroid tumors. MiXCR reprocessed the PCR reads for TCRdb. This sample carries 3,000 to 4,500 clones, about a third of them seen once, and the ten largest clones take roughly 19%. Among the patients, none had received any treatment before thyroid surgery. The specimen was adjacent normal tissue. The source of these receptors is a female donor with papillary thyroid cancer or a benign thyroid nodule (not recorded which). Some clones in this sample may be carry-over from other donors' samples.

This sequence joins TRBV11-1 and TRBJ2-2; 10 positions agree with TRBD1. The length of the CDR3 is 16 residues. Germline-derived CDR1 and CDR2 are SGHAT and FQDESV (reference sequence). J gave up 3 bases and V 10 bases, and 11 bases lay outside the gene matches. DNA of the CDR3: TGTGCCACCTATTACGGGGGACAGGGGTACACCGGGGAGCTGTTTTTT. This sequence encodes CATYYGGQGYTGELFF.

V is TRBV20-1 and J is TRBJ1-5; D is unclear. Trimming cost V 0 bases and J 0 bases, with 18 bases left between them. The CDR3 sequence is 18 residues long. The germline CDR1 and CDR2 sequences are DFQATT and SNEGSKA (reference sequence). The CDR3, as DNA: TGCAGTGCTAGAGATTTGCAGGTGCCAAATTATAGCAATCAGCCCCAGCATTTT. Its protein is CSARDLQVPNYSNQPQHF.

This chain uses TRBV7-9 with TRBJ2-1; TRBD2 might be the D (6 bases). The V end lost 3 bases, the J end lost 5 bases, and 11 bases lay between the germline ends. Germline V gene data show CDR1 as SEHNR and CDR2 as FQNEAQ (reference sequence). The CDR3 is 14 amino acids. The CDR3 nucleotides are TGTGCCAGCAGCTTGCTAGCGAGGCACAATGAGCAGTTCTTC. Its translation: CASSLLARHNEQFF.

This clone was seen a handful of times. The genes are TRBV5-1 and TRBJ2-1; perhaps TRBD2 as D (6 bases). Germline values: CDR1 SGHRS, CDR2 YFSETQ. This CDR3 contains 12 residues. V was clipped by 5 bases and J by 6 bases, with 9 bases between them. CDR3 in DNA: TGCGCCAGCAGACTGACTAGCAATGAGCAGTTCTTC. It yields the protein CASRLTSNEQFF.

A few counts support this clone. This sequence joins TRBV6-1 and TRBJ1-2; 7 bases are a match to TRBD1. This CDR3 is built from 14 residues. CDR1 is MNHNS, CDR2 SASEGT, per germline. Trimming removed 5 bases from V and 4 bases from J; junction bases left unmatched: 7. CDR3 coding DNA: TGTGCCAGCAGTTCAACCGGACAGGCCTATGGCTACACCTTC. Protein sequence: CASSSTGQAYGYTF.

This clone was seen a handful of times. The CDR3 nucleotides are TGTGCCAGCAGTTATACAGCGGGAATAACAGATACGCAGTATTTT. Translation: CASSYTAGITDTQYF. This chain connects TRBV6-5 to TRBJ2-3, with 7 bases aligning to TRBD2. CDR3 length: 15 amino acids. Germline trimming cut 3 bases from V and 3 bases from J; bases unmatched to any gene: 6. Germline CDR1 is MNHEY and CDR2 is SVGAGI.

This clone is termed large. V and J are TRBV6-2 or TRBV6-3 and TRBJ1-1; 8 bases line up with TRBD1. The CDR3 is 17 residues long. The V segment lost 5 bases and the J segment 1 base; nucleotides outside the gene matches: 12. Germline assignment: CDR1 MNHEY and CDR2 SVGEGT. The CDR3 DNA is TGTGCCAGCAGTCACCCCTCGGACAGGGCTAGGAACACTGAAGCTTTCTTT. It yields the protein CASSHPSDRARNTEAFF.

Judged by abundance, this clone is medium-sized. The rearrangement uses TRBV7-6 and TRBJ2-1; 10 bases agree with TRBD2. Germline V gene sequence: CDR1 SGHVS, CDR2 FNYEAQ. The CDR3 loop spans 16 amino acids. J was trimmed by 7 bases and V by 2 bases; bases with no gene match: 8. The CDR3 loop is CASSLRAGGPRNEQFF. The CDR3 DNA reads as TGTGCCAGCAGCTTACGAGCGGGAGGGCCAAGGAATGAGCAGTTCTTC.

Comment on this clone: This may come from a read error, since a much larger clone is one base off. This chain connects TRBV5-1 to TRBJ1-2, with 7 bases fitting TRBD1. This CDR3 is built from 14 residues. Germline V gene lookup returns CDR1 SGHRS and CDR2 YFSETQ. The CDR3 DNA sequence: TGCACCAGCAGCACAGGGGCCAGCGTAGGTGGCTACACCTTC. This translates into CTSSTGASVGGYTF.

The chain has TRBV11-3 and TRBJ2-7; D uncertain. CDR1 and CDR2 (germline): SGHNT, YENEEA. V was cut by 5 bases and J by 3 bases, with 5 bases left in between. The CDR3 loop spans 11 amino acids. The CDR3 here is CASSPSYEQYF. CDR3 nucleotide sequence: TGTGCCAGCAGCCCCAGCTACGAGCAGTACTTC.

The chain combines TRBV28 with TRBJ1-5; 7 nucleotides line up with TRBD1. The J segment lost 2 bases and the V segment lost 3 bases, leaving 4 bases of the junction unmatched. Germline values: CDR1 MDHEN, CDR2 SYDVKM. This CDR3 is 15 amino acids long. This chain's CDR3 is CASSFYRGRNQPQHF. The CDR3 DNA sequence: TGTGCCAGCAGTTTTTACAGGGGCCGCAATCAGCCCCAGCATTTT.

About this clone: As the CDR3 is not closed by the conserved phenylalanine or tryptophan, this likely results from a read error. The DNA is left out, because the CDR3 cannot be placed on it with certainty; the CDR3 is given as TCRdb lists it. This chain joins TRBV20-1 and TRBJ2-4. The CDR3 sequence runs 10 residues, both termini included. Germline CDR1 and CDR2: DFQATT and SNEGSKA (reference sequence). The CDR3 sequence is CSAGGKNIQY.

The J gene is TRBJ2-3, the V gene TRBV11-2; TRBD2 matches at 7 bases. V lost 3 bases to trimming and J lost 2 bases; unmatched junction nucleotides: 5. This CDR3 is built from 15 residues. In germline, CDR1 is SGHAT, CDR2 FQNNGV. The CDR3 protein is CASSLGGGTTDTQYF. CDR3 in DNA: TGTGCCAGCAGCTTGGGGGGAGGGACCACAGATACGCAGTATTTT.

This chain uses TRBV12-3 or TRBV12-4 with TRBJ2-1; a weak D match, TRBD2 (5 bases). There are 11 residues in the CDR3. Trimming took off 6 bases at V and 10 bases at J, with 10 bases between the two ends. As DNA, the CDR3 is TGTGCCAGCAGCTCACGAGGGGAGCAGTTCTTC. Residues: CASSSRGEQFF.

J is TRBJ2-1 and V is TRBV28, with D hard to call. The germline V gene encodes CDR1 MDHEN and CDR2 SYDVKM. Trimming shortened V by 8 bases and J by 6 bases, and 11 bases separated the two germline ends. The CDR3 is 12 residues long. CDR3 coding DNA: TGTGCCAGCTCGGTGTCGGGCAATGAGCAGTTCTTC. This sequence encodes CASSVSGNEQFF.

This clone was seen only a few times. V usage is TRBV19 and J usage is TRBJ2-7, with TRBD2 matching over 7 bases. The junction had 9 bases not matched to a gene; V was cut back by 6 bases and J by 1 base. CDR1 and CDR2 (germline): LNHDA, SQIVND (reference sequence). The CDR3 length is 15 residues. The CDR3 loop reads CASRLVGGGSYEQYF. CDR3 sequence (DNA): TGTGCCAGTAGGCTCGTTGGGGGGGGATCCTACGAGCAGTACTTC. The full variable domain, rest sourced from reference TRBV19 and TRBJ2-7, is DGGITQSPKYLFRKEGQNVTLSCEQNLNHDAMYWYRQDPGQGLRLIYYSQIVNDFQKGDIAEGYSVSREKKESFPLTVTSAQKNPTAFYLCASRLVGGGSYEQYFGPGTRLTVT.

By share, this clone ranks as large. CDR3 nucleotide sequence: TGTGCCAGCACGCTCGGGGCGGGAGTTTACAATGAGCAGTTCTTC. It specifies CASTLGAGVYNEQFF. J is TRBJ2-1 and V is TRBV6-1; TRBD2 agrees at 7 bases. Germline V gives CDR1 MNHNS, CDR2 SASEGT. The CDR3 loop spans 15 amino acids. The junction had 10 bases not matched to a gene; V was cut back by 7 bases and J by 4 bases.

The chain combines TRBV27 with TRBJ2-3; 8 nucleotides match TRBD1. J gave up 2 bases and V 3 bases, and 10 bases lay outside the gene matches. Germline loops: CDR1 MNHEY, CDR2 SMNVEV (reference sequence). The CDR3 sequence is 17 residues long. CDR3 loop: CASSFTRTGKFTDTQYF. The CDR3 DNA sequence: TGTGCCAGCAGTTTTACCCGGACAGGGAAATTCACAGATACGCAGTATTTT.

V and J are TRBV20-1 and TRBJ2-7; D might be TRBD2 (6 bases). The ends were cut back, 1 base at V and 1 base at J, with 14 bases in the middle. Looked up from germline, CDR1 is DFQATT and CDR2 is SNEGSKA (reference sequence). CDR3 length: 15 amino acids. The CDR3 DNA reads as TGCAGTGCTAGAGGTATGAGCGGGCGGTCCTACGAGCAGTACTTC. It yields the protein CSARGMSGRSYEQYF.

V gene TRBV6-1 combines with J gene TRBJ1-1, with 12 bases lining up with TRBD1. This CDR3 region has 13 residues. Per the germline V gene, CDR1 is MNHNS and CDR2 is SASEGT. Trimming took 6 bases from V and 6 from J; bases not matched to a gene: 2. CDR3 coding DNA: TGTGCCAGCAGAGGGACAGGGGGCTCTGAAGCTTTCTTT. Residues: CASRGTGGSEAFF.

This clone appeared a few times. CDR3 residues: CASSLGTETYEQYF. The CDR3 DNA is TGTGCCAGCAGTTTAGGGACAGAGACCTACGAGCAGTACTTC. The chain recombines TRBV27 with TRBJ2-7; 7 bases line up with TRBD1. The CDR3 contains 14 residues. CDR1 and CDR2 (germline): MNHEY, SMNVEV (reference sequence). After removal of 2 bases from V and 2 bases from J, the junction contained 3 bases not matched to a gene.

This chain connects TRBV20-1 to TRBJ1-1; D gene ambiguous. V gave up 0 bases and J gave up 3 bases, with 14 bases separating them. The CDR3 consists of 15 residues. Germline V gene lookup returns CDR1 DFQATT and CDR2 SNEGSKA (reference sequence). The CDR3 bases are TGCAGTGCTAGAGATCCAGGAAGGAGTGACACTGAAGCTTTCTTT. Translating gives CSARDPGRSDTEAFF.

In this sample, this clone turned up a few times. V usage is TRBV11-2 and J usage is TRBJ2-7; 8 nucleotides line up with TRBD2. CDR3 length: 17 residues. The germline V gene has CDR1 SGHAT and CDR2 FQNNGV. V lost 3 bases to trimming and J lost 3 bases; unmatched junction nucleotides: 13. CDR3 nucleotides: TGTGCCAGCAGCTTCCTTGTCGGCGGGAGGTGGGGCTACGAGCAGTACTTC. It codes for CASSFLVGGRWGYEQYF.

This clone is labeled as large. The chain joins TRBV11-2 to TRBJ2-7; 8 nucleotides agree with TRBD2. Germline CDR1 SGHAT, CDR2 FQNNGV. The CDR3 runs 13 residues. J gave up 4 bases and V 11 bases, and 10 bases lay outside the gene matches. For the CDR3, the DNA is TGTGCCGAGGGGCGGGGGGCCGGATACGAGCAGTACTTC. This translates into CAEGRGAGYEQYF.

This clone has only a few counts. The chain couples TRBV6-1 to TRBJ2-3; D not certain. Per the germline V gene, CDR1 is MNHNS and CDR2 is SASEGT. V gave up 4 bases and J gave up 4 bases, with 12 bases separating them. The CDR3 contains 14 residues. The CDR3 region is CASSAQSGADTQYF. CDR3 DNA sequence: TGTGCCAGCAGTGCCCAATCCGGAGCAGATACGCAGTATTTT.

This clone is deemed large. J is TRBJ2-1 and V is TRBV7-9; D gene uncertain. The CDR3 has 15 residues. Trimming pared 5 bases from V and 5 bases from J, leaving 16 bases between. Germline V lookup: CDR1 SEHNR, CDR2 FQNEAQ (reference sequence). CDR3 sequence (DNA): TGTGCCAGCAGCGGATTCTTCATCGGGCACAATGAGCAGTTCTTC. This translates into CASSGFFIGHNEQFF. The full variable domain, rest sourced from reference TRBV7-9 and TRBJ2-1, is DTGVSQNPRHKITKRGQNVTFRCDPISEHNRLYWYRQTLGQGPEFLTYFQNEAQLEKSRLLSDRFSAERPKGSFSTLEIQRTEQGDSAMYLCASSGFFIGHNEQFFGPGTRLTVL.

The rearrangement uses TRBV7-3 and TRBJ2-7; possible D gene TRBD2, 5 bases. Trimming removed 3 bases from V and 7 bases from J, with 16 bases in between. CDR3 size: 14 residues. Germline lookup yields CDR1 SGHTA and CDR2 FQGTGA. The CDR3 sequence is CASSLDSSTPEQYF. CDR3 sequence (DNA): TGTGCCAGCAGCTTGGACTCGTCCACGCCTGAGCAGTACTTC.

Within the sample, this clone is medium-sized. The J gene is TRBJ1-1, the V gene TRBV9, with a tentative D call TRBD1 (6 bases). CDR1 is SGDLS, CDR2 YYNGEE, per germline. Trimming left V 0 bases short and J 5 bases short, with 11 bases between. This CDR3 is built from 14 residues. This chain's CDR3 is CASSVGGARTEAFF. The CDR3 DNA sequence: TGTGCCAGCAGCGTAGGGGGGGCGAGGACTGAAGCTTTCTTT.